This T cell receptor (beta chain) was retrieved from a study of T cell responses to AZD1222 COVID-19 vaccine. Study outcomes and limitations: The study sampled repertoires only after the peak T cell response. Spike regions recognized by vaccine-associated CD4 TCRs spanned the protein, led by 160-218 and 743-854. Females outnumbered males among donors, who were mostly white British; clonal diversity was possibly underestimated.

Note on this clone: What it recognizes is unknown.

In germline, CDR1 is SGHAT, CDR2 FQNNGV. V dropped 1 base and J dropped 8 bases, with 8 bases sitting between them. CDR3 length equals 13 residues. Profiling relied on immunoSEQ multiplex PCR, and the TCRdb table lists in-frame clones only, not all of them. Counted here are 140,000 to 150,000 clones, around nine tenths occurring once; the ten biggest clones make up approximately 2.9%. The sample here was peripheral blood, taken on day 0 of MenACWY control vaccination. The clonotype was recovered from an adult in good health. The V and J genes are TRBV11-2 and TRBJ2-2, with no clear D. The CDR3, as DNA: TGTGCCAGCAGCTTAGCAATCCCGGGGGAGCTGTTTTTT. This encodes CASSLAIPGELFF.